A single T cell receptor (beta chain) is shown here with its context. What it binds is unknown. The data are from a study of cytomegalovirus exposure and HLA in healthy donors. General study findings and limits: Some V segments (TRBV6-2 and TRBV6-3 among them) were excluded as indistinguishable. Relative to equally common others, HLA-associated TCR beta chains showed greater clonal expansion in a later analysis. In a later analysis, the majority of CMV-associated beta chains seemingly showed HLA restriction.

Donors sampled were nominally healthy, though unrecorded immune exposures were likely. Germline lookup yields CDR1 SGHRS and CDR2 YFSETQ. J lost 5 bases, V lost 5 bases, and 12 bases had no gene match. The CDR3 has 16 residues. Vbeta (60) and Jbeta (13) primers were used in the PCR. The table came from immunoSEQ multiplex PCR; TCRdb's copy has only in-frame clones and leaves some out. Of 120,000 or so clones listed, 80% are singletons. Sample: PBMCs. The chain recombines TRBV5-1 with TRBJ1-1; the match to TRBD1 covers 10 bases. This receptor was identified in a man in his thirties or forties in good health and CMV-seronegative. The CDR3 sequence is CASRTGTGAGWTEAFF. The CDR3 DNA is TGCGCCAGCAGAACCGGGACAGGGGCAGGATGGACTGAAGCTTTCTTT.